The present T cell receptor (beta chain) was sequenced within a study of CD8 T cells in ankylosing spondylitis. Regarding the study as a whole: Seemingly characteristic of ankylosing spondylitis blood was a TCR beta motif consisting of fewer than 10 highly homologous variants.

This clonotype was seen many times. The antigen remains unidentified. TCRdb analysed the 5' RACE reads with MiXCR anew, one entry per CDR3 protein. The repertoire includes about 500,000 distinct CDR3 sequences, about 5.7% of them detected once, and around 3.5% sits in the top ten. Germline V gene data show CDR1 as SGHRS and CDR2 as YFSETQ. This CDR3 spans 15 amino acids. Trimming removed 2 bases from V and 1 base from J, with 12 bases in between. The sample consisted of blood, either unsorted or a sorted T cell fraction (not recorded which). This chain connects TRBV5-1 to TRBJ1-1; possibly TRBD1 for D (6 bases). The source is a male donor with ankylosing spondylitis. In DNA form, the CDR3 reads TGCGCCAGCAGCTTAATGACAGGATCGAACACTGAAGCTTTCTTT. Amino acid sequence: CASSLMTGSNTEAFF.